This T cell receptor beta chain is drawn from a study of blood T cell repertoires in COVID-19. The overall study: The United States, Italy and Spain provided the acute and convalescent COVID-19 samples. Sources were T cells, B-cell-depleted T cells, or PBMCs; the material itself was cDNA or gDNA.

As processed by the authors: Nucleated cell counts were estimated from reference gene primer amplification. Profiled with immunoSEQ multiplex PCR; TCRdb holds only in-frame clones, not every one. The V and J calls and the clone size are those of that table, but D and trimming were determined from the DNA. The repertoire has some 200,000 clones, about 76% of them found once; the top ten carry roughly 8.8%. Sequencing was carried out using peripheral blood. The origin of this receptor is a woman aged 45 to 65 with active or convalescent COVID-19.

The CDR3 DNA reads TGTGCCAGCAGCCGACAGACAGGGGGCGAAGAGACCCAGTACTTC. Its translation: CASSRQTGGEETQYF. The chain links TRBV3-1 (or the pseudogene TRBV3-2) to TRBJ2-5, with 10 bases identical to TRBD1. The germline V gene has CDR1 LGHDT and CDR2 YNNKEL (reference sequence). There are 15 residues in the CDR3. V lost 4 bases and J lost 3; bases outside the gene matches: 5.